This T cell receptor (beta chain) derives from a study of neoadjuvant anti-PD-1 for oral cavity cancer. For the study at large: Non-progressing patients received a fourth nivolumab dose near day 43, then surgery on days 50-56.

Profiling relied on immunoSEQ multiplex PCR, and the TCRdb table lists in-frame clones only, not all of them. The sample records some 61,000 clones, roughly 81% being singletons. Time point described: after neoadjuvant nivolumab, at surgical resection. Patients had newly diagnosed, untreated stage II-IVA oral cavity squamous cell carcinoma. Cohort: HPV-negative, locally advanced oral cavity squamous cell carcinoma patients. No culture or expansion preceded analysis of these blood cells. The receptor's source is a person between 40 and 79 years old with oral cavity squamous cell carcinoma. This material consisted of PBMCs, taken after nivolumab (anti-PD-1) treatment.

CDR3 in DNA: TGTGCCAGCAGTTTTCAGGGTGATACGCAGTATTTT. Protein product: CASSFQGDTQYF. The V call is TRBV6-6, the J call TRBJ2-3; tentatively, D is TRBD1 (5 bases). V was clipped by 4 bases and J by 6 bases, with 8 bases between them. The V gene's germline CDR1 is MNHNY and CDR2 SVGAGI (reference sequence). CDR3 length equals 12 residues.